What follows are 27 T cell receptor beta chains derived from one specimen sequenced in a study of cytomegalovirus exposure and HLA in healthy donors. Amplification used 60 Vbeta primers and 13 Jbeta primers. Sequencing was performed with immunoSEQ multiplex PCR; in TCRdb, only in-frame clones are kept and a portion is missing. The repertoire has over 110,000 clones, around 80% of them found once; the top ten carry over 2.5%. Specimen: PBMCs. All receptors come from a female donor in good health and CMV-seronegative.

The genes are TRBV7-3 and TRBJ2-3, with 8 bases that match TRBD2. This CDR3 spans 15 amino acids. The junction had 10 bases not matched to a gene; V was cut back by 5 bases and J by 6 bases. CDR1 is SGHTA, CDR2 FQGTGA, per germline. The CDR3 reads CASSRGGGTQDTQYF. CDR3 coding DNA: TGTGCCAGCAGCCGGGGCGGGGGGACTCAGGATACGCAGTATTTT.

V gene TRBV2 combines with J gene TRBJ1-3; TRBD1 aligns across 8 bases. The CDR3 totals 15 residues. The germline gives CDR1 SNHLY, CDR2 FYNNEI. The ends lost 2 bases at V and 4 bases at J; junction bases unmatched: 4. CDR3 amino acids: CASSEFRGPGNTIYF. The CDR3 bases are TGTGCCAGCAGTGAATTCAGGGGGCCGGGAAACACCATATATTTT.

This chain joins TRBV5-1 and TRBJ2-1; D may be TRBD2 (6 bases). In germline, CDR1 is SGHRS, CDR2 YFSETQ. The CDR3 has 13 amino acids. V was shortened by 4 bases and J by 8 bases, with 13 bases between the two germline ends. The CDR3 DNA reads as TGCGCCAGCAGCCCGACTAGTTCGGATGAGCAGTTCTTC. It specifies CASSPTSSDEQFF.

The chain employs TRBV5-1 and TRBJ1-3, with D hard to call. Germline CDR1 and CDR2: SGHRS and YFSETQ. The CDR3 is made up of 14 amino acids. Trimming left V 4 bases short and J 0 bases short, with 8 bases between. The DNA for the CDR3 is TGCGCCAGCAGCAGAGCGGGCTCTGGAAACACCATATATTTT. It yields the protein CASSRAGSGNTIYF.

This sequence joins TRBV29-1 and TRBJ2-1; 9 nucleotides match TRBD2. Germline V CDR1 and CDR2: SQVTM, ANQGSEA. CDR3 length: 17 amino acids. Trimming took 4 bases from V and 3 from J; bases not matched to a gene: 13. The DNA for the CDR3 is TGCAGCGTTGTCCCTGGGGCGGGCGGGGGGGTCTACAATGAGCAGTTCTTC. Its translation is CSVVPGAGGGVYNEQFF.

The count of this clone is one. Its ends do not fully match the called genes, so a read error is possible. The sample holds other DNA sequences that translate to the same CDR3. The rearrangement uses TRBV5-1 and TRBJ2-5; the match to TRBD1 covers 7 bases. Germline V gives CDR1 SGHRS, CDR2 YFSETQ. The CDR3 is 15 residues long. CDR3 residues: CASSLEGAYGETQYF. CDR3 nucleotide sequence: TGCGCCAGCAGCTTGGAGGGGGCGTACGGAGAGACTCAGTACTTC.

V usage is TRBV27 and J usage is TRBJ1-1, with unresolved D. Trimming took off 5 bases at V and 10 bases at J, with 14 bases between the two ends. The CDR3 is 12 residues long. Germline V gene lookup returns CDR1 MNHEY and CDR2 SMNVEV (reference sequence). The CDR3 nucleotides read TGTGCCAGCAGTCCAAACAAAGGGAGAGCTTTCTTT. As protein: CASSPNKGRAFF.

The V and J genes are TRBV4-2 and TRBJ2-2, with D possibly being TRBD2 (6 bases). Germline V CDR1 and CDR2: LGHNA, YNFKEQ. Trimming took 5 bases from V and 9 from J, leaving 13 bases between them. The length of the CDR3 is 13 residues. The CDR3 spells CASSTLALRELFF. The CDR3 bases are TGTGCCAGCAGCACTCTAGCGCTTAGGGAGCTGTTTTTT.

The chain has TRBV2 and TRBJ2-7; unclear D gene. Germline values: CDR1 SNHLY, CDR2 FYNNEI. The CDR3 sequence is 12 residues long. Trimming shortened V by 6 bases and J by 1 base, and 7 bases separated the two germline ends. The CDR3 loop reads CASRGDSYEQYF. The CDR3, as DNA: TGTGCCAGCAGAGGAGATTCCTACGAGCAGTACTTC.

In its sample, this clone was seen once. The chain couples TRBV11-2 to TRBJ2-7; 7 bases agree with TRBD1. The CDR3 totals 13 residues. The V gene end was trimmed by 9 bases and the J gene end by 0 bases; junction bases not matched to a gene: 5. Germline V CDR1 and CDR2: SGHAT, FQNNGV. The CDR3: CASGTDYSYEQYF. The CDR3 DNA follows: TGTGCCAGTGGGACAGACTACTCCTACGAGCAGTACTTC.

The gene calls are TRBV18 and TRBJ2-3, with no clear D. The germline V and J ends were trimmed by 3 bases and 2 bases, with 9 bases remaining between them. The length of the CDR3 is 14 residues. Looked up from germline, CDR1 is KGHSH and CDR2 is LQKENI. The CDR3 sequence is CASSPGLPTDTQYF. Written as DNA, the CDR3 is TGTGCCAGCTCACCTGGGCTTCCCACAGATACGCAGTATTTT.

This clone was seen a single time. The CDR3 sequence is CASSLGDRAFTEAFF. The CDR3 DNA reads as TGCGCCAGCAGCTTGGGGGACAGGGCTTTCACTGAAGCTTTCTTT. The V call is TRBV5-1, the J call TRBJ1-1; 9 bases align to TRBD1. There are 15 residues in the CDR3. The V gene's germline CDR1 is SGHRS and CDR2 YFSETQ. V gave up 0 bases and J gave up 4 bases; unmatched junction bases: 4.

CDR3 nucleotides: TGTGCCAGCAGCTTGCCCCAGGGGAATCAGTATTTT. This codes for CASSLPQGNQYF. This chain uses TRBV5-4 with TRBJ2-3; tentatively, D is TRBD1 (6 bases). V lost 1 base, J lost 12 bases, and 12 bases lay in between. CDR1 and CDR2 (germline): SGHNT, YYREEE (reference sequence). The CDR3 is made up of 12 amino acids.

The chain is built from TRBV5-4 and TRBJ2-3; D gene ambiguous. This CDR3 is 14 amino acids long. CDR1 and CDR2 from the germline V gene are SGHNT and YYREEE (reference sequence). The V gene lost 3 bases and the J gene lost 4 bases, with 12 bases spanning the gap. The CDR3: CASSSVESADTQYF. CDR3 bases: TGTGCCAGCAGCTCCGTGGAGAGCGCAGATACGCAGTATTTT.

This clone was counted only a few times. The chain has TRBV2 and TRBJ2-1, with D unresolved. This CDR3 region has 13 residues. Per germline, CDR1 SNHLY and CDR2 FYNNEI. Trimming shortened V by 2 bases and J by 6 bases, and 8 bases separated the two germline ends. CDR3 DNA: TGTGCCAGCAGTGAACTACGTGTCAATGAGCAGTTCTTC. Translating it yields CASSELRVNEQFF. Full variable domain (missing parts from reference TRBV2 and TRBJ2-1): EPEVTQTPSHQVTQMGQEVILRCVPISNHLYFYWYRQILGQKVEFLVSFYNNEISEKSEIFDDQFSVERPDGSNFTLKIRSTKLEDSAMYFCASSELRVNEQFFGPGTRLTVL.

This clone was seen just once. The rearrangement links TRBV7-8 to TRBJ1-5; D is possibly TRBD1 (5 bases). The CDR3 runs 15 residues. The germline V gene encodes CDR1 SGHVS and CDR2 FQNEAQ. V lost 4 bases to trimming and J lost 6 bases, with 16 bases between them. The CDR3 sequence is CASSSLIRAGQPQHF. Written as DNA, the CDR3 is TGTGCCAGCAGCTCACTTATCAGGGCAGGTCAGCCCCAGCATTTT.

V gene TRBV19 combines with J gene TRBJ1-6, with 8 bases lining up with TRBD1. The CDR3 length is 16 residues. Germline loops: CDR1 LNHDA, CDR2 SQIVND (reference sequence). V lost 7 bases and J lost 9; bases outside the gene matches: 14. CDR3 coding DNA: TGTGCCAGTACTCGAGGAGGACAGGGAAAGGCTTCACCCCTCCACTTT. It specifies CASTRGGQGKASPLHF. Variable domain in full (rest from reference TRBV19 and TRBJ1-6): DGGITQSPKYLFRKEGQNVTLSCEQNLNHDAMYWYRQDPGQGLRLIYYSQIVNDFQKGDIAEGYSVSREKKESFPLTVTSAQKNPTAFYLCASTRGGQGKASPLHFGNGTRLTVT.

The chain couples TRBV4-1 to TRBJ1-6; the D is unclear. Per the germline V gene, CDR1 is MGHRA and CDR2 is YSYEKL. The germline V and J ends were trimmed by 4 bases and 9 bases, with 19 bases remaining between them. The CDR3 has 16 residues. The CDR3 bases are TGCGCCAGCAGCCCCAGAGACGGGAACTCGGGTTCACCCCTCCACTTT. Its translation: CASSPRDGNSGSPLHF.

This chain uses TRBV5-1 with TRBJ2-5; weak D call: TRBD2 (6 bases). Judging by the DNA end, TRBJ2-7 fits better; the J call may be wrong. This CDR3 contains 14 residues. In germline, CDR1 is SGHRS, CDR2 YFSETQ. The CDR3 DNA is TGCGCCAGCAGCCCCCTCGGGAGAAACTACGAGCAGTACTTC. Translating it yields CASSPLGRNYEQYF.

This rearrangement joins TRBV7-9 to TRBJ2-7; perhaps TRBD1 as D (6 bases). With 2 bases removed from V and 3 bases from J, the gap between germline ends came to 14 bases. The V gene's germline CDR1 is SEHNR and CDR2 FQNEAQ (reference sequence). This CDR3 comprises 15 residues. The CDR3: CASSLFSGANYEQYF. CDR3 coding DNA: TGTGCCAGCAGCTTATTCTCAGGGGCCAACTACGAGCAGTACTTC.

This rearrangement joins TRBV19 to TRBJ1-5; 7 bases line up with TRBD1. There are 15 residues in the CDR3. V shed 5 bases, J shed 4 bases, and the junction held 8 bases outside the gene matches. The germline gives CDR1 LNHDA, CDR2 SQIVND (reference sequence). The CDR3: CASSWDSTPNQPQHF. CDR3 coding DNA: TGTGCCAGTAGTTGGGACAGTACCCCGAATCAGCCCCAGCATTTT. Complete variable domain (other parts from reference TRBV19 and TRBJ1-5): DGGITQSPKYLFRKEGQNVTLSCEQNLNHDAMYWYRQDPGQGLRLIYYSQIVNDFQKGDIAEGYSVSREKKESFPLTVTSAQKNPTAFYLCASSWDSTPNQPQHFGDGTRLSIL.

This chain joins TRBV28 and TRBJ2-7; 9 bases fit TRBD2. The CDR3 is 14 amino acids. Germline CDR1 is MDHEN and CDR2 is SYDVKM. The junction had 4 bases not matched to a gene; V was cut back by 2 bases and J by 5 bases. DNA of the CDR3: TGTGCCAGCAGTTTACTAGCGGGGACTGACGAGCAGTACTTC. Encoded protein: CASSLLAGTDEQYF.

V is TRBV19 and J is TRBJ2-3; 10 nucleotides line up with TRBD2. From germline, CDR1 is LNHDA and CDR2 SQIVND (reference sequence). This CDR3 region has 14 residues. The J segment lost 8 bases and the V segment lost 8 bases, leaving 10 bases of the junction unmatched. Here the CDR3 reads CASGAAGGIATQYF. The CDR3 DNA sequence: TGTGCCAGTGGGGCAGCGGGGGGGATAGCTACGCAGTATTTT.

The rearrangement links TRBV5-4 to TRBJ2-2, with 12 bases aligning to TRBD2. The CDR3 consists of 15 residues. J lost 1 base, V lost 5 bases, and 0 bases had no gene match. Germline CDR1 reads SGHNT; CDR2 reads YYREEE (reference sequence). DNA for the CDR3: TGTGCCAGCAGACTAGCGGGAGGGAACACCGGGGAGCTGTTTTTT. This gives the protein CASRLAGGNTGELFF.

The chain uses TRBV29-1 and TRBJ2-3; D is unresolved. Trimming cost V 7 bases and J 5 bases, with 13 bases left between them. CDR1 and CDR2 from the germline V gene are SQVTM and ANQGSEA. The CDR3 covers 12 residues. The CDR3 loop is CSAHSLGDTQYF. CDR3 DNA: TGCAGCGCACATAGCCTCGGAGATACGCAGTATTTT.

V and J are TRBV7-2 and TRBJ2-3; 10 bases are shared with TRBD2. Germline V gene data show CDR1 as SGHTA and CDR2 as FQGNSA. The CDR3 sequence is 16 residues long. The V segment lost 5 bases and the J segment 4 bases; nucleotides outside the gene matches: 9. The DNA for the CDR3 is TGTGCCAGCAGCCTGGGGCTAGCGGGGGCTGCAGATACGCAGTATTTT. Translating gives CASSLGLAGAADTQYF.

The chain employs TRBV29-1 and TRBJ2-5; 7 nucleotides agree with TRBD2. The CDR3 consists of 16 residues. Germline values: CDR1 SQVTM, CDR2 ANQGSEA. The V gene end was trimmed by 7 bases and the J gene end by 5 bases; junction bases not matched to a gene: 19. CDR3 region: CSGGSRLADPYETQYF. The CDR3 bases are TGCAGCGGTGGGTCACGGCTAGCGGATCCCTATGAGACCCAGTACTTC.